This is a list of T cell receptor beta chains from one sample in a study of shared clonotypes between healthy human individuals. Clones were sequenced by immunoSEQ multiplex PCR, and TCRdb holds only the in-frame ones, with some missing. This sample has 1,100,000 or so clones, with approximately 80% found just once. Sequenced: memory CD4+ T cells from PBMCs. These receptors all come from a man younger than 35 in good health. Some clones in this sample may be carry-over from other donors' samples. Each CDR3 is given with its conserved first and last residue. Fields, in order: J gene, clone size, D gene, V gene, CDR3 DNA, CDR3 protein. A D gene is named only where the DNA matches it firmly. Size values are once, few and many counts, or a class for expanded clones, and some rows have none.

TRBJ2-7 | - | TRBD2 | TRBV19 | TGTGCCAGTAGTACCGGGACTAGCGGGCGGATCTACGAGCAGTACTTC | CASSTGTSGRIYEQYF
TRBJ2-1 | - | - | TRBV19 | TGTGCCAGTATGGAGGGAGCGATTTACAATGAGCAGTTCTTC | CASMEGAIYNEQFF
TRBJ2-5 | - | TRBD2 | TRBV5-6 | TGTGCCAGCAGCTTGAGATTAGCGGGAGGGGTGGAGACCCAGTACTTC | CASSLRLAGGVETQYF
TRBJ2-2 | - | - | TRBV19 | TGTGCCAGTTCTCCTATTAGAGGGACGGCGAACACCGGGGAGCTGTTTTTT | CASSPIRGTANTGELFF
TRBJ2-1 | - | - | TRBV5-4 | TGTGCCAGCAGCTTGGCGGGGAAAGGGTACAATGAGCAGTTCTTC | CASSLAGKGYNEQFF
TRBJ1-6 | - | - | TRBV29-1 | TGCAGCGTTGCGATGGGGTATAATTCACCCCTCCACTTT | CSVAMGYNSPLHF
TRBJ2-7 | - | - | TRBV2 | TGTGCCAGCAGTGTTCACAGATCCTACGAGCAGTACTTC | CASSVHRSYEQYF
TRBJ2-7 | few | TRBD2 | TRBV5-1 | TGCGCCAGCAGCCTGACTAGCGGGAGTTACGAGCAGTACTTC | CASSLTSGSYEQYF
TRBJ2-2 | - | - | TRBV9 | TGTGCCAGCAGCGTAGCTCAGGGCCCATACACCGGGGAGCTGTTTTTT | CASSVAQGPYTGELFF
TRBJ2-7 | - | TRBD1 | TRBV23-1 | TGCGCCAGCAGTCATGGACAGGGCGAGTACGAGCAGTACTTC | CASSHGQGEYEQYF
TRBJ2-7 | - | - | TRBV5-6 | TGTGCCAGCAGCACCGGTACGTCACAGGGTATCGAGCAGTACTTC | CASSTGTSQGIEQYF
TRBJ1-1 | - | - | TRBV5-1 | TGCGCCAGCAGCTTACAGTTTGAGGACACTGAAGCTTTCTTT | CASSLQFEDTEAFF
TRBJ2-7 | - | TRBD1 | TRBV18 | TGTGCCAGCTCCCTCAGCGAGACAGGGCGAAACGAGCAGTACTTC | CASSLSETGRNEQYF
TRBJ1-4 | once | - | TRBV28 | TGTGCCAGCTTAACGGGGTCAACTAATGAAAAACTGTTTTTT | CASLTGSTNEKLFF
TRBJ1-3 | - | - | TRBV5-1 | TGCGCCAGCAGCTTATGGGGTTCCGCTCCCGGAAACACCATATATTTT | CASSLWGSAPGNTIYF
TRBJ1-1 | once | - | TRBV7-9 | TGTGCCAGCAGCCCCTCCCGCCGGGTAGGCACTGAAGCTTTCTTT | CASSPSRRVGTEAFF
TRBJ1-1 | - | - | TRBV29-1 | TGCAGCGTTTGGGGCAGGGGTACTGAAGCTTTCTTT | CSVWGRGTEAFF
TRBJ2-2 | - | TRBD2 | TRBV28 | TGTGCCAGCAGTGCGGTTATTCTAGCGGGAAGAGTCGGGGAGCTGTTTTTT | CASSAVILAGRVGELFF
TRBJ1-4 | - | - | TRBV5-1 | TGCGCCAGCAGCTTGACAGCAACTAATGAAAAACTGTTTTTT | CASSLTATNEKLFF
TRBJ2-5 | few | - | TRBV5-6 | TGTGCCAGCAGCTTTCGGGAGACCCAGTACTTC | CASSFRETQYF
TRBJ1-2 | - | TRBD1 | TRBV2 | TGTGCCAGCAGGGGAGAGGACAGGCTTAACTATGGCTACACCTTC | CASRGEDRLNYGYTF
TRBJ2-3 | - | TRBD1 | TRBV9 | TGTGCCAGCAGCGCCCGACAGGGGAGCACAGATACGCAGTATTTT | CASSARQGSTDTQYF
TRBJ2-1 | once | TRBD2 | TRBV10-3 | TGTGCCATCAGTCTGGGACTAGCGGGAGGTACTAATGAGCAGTTCTTC | CAISLGLAGGTNEQFF
TRBJ2-3 | - | - | TRBV5-4 | TGTGCCAGCAGCCCCCAGACTCAAGATACGCAGTATTTT | CASSPQTQDTQYF
TRBJ1-5 | - | TRBD1 | TRBV6-6 | TGTGCCAGCAGTCCCGCAGGGGGGGATCAGCCCCAGCATTTT | CASSPAGGDQPQHF
TRBJ2-5 | - | - | TRBV6-1 | TGTGCCAGTAGCTACCAGAAGTTCGGGCAGACCCAGTACTTC | CASSYQKFGQTQYF
TRBJ2-1 | once | TRBD2 | TRBV11-2 | TGTGCCAGCAGCTCCCTTAGCGGGAGGGCGGGTAATGAGCAGTTCTTC | CASSSLSGRAGNEQFF
TRBJ2-7 | - | - | TRBV30 | TGTGCCTGGGAGGGAGAAATTGGAGAGCAGTACTTC | CAWEGEIGEQYF
TRBJ1-2 | - | - | TRBV28 | TGTGCCAGCAGCCTAAAGTGGCGTATCGTTGGCTACACCTTC | CASSLKWRIVGYTF
TRBJ2-5 | - | - | TRBV18 | TGTGCCAGCTCACCAGGGCTAGGAGAGACCCAGTACTTC | CASSPGLGETQYF
TRBJ2-7 | - | - | TRBV18 | TGTGCCAGCTCACCACTTACAGGGAACCACGAGCAGTACTTC | CASSPLTGNHEQYF
TRBJ1-4 | - | - | TRBV23-1 | TGCGCCAGCAGTCAAACCCCGCTACAGGGCTCGAATGAAAAACTGTTTTTT | CASSQTPLQGSNEKLFF
TRBJ1-2 | - | - | TRBV15 | TGTGCCACCAGCATCGGAGGTCGCGGCTACACCTTC | CATSIGGRGYTF
TRBJ1-6 | - | - | TRBV6-5 | TGTGCCAGCAGTTACTGGAGGGATTCACCCCTCCACTTT | CASSYWRDSPLHF
TRBJ2-7 | - | TRBD1 | TRBV30 | TGTGCCTGGAGTACCGGGACAGGGTTCTACGAGCAGTACTTC | CAWSTGTGFYEQYF
TRBJ2-3 | - | - | TRBV5-1 | TGCGCCAGCAGCGTGAATACAGATACGCAGTATTTT | CASSVNTDTQYF
TRBJ2-5 | once | TRBD1 | TRBV27 | TGTGCCAGCAGGCGGAGGACAGGGGTCGCGGAGACCCAGTACTTC | CASRRRTGVAETQYF
TRBJ1-3 | - | - | TRBV28 | TGTGCCAGCAGTAGCCAAGGGTCGACGGCTGGAAACACCATATATTTT | CASSSQGSTAGNTIYF
TRBJ2-7 | - | - | TRBV5-6 | TGTGCCAGCAGATTCACCGGGCCCAACTCCTACGAGCAGTACTTC | CASRFTGPNSYEQYF
TRBJ2-1 | - | - | TRBV4-2 | TGTGCCAGCAGCCAAGAGCCATCCACCTACAATGAGCAGTTCTTC | CASSQEPSTYNEQFF
TRBJ2-1 | - | - | TRBV28 | TGTGCCAGCAGTTTGTCGGCTTGGGCGAATGAGCAGTTCTTC | CASSLSAWANEQFF
TRBJ2-2 | - | - | TRBV2 | TGTGCCAGCAGTGGGAAGGGGGTGAACACCGGGGAGCTGTTTTTT | CASSGKGVNTGELFF
TRBJ2-1 | - | TRBD2 | TRBV29-1 | TGCAGCGTTGGTACTAGCGGGAGCATCAGTTTGCAGTTCTTC | CSVGTSGSISLQFF
TRBJ1-2 | - | TRBD1 | TRBV9 | TGTGCCAGCAGCGTGATAGGGACAGGGGGCCCCTATGGCTACACCTTC | CASSVIGTGGPYGYTF
TRBJ2-2 | - | TRBD1 | TRBV30 | TGTGCCTGGAAAGAAGGGACAGCGAACACCGGGGAGCTGTTTTTT | CAWKEGTANTGELFF
TRBJ1-1 | - | - | TRBV7-3 | TGTGCCAGCAGCCCGACCCTGAACACTGAAGCTTTCTTT | CASSPTLNTEAFF
TRBJ2-1 | - | TRBD2 | TRBV28 | TGTGCCAGCACCATACACCTAGCGGGAGATGATGAGCAGTTCTTC | CASTIHLAGDDEQFF
TRBJ1-2 | few | TRBD1 | TRBV27 | TGTGCCAGCAGGAGACAGGGAGGCGGCTACACCTTC | CASRRQGGGYTF
TRBJ1-2 | - | - | TRBV7-2 | TGTGCCAGCAGCTTACAGGGCCCAGAGGGCTACACCTTC | CASSLQGPEGYTF
TRBJ1-1 | - | - | TRBV30 | TGTGCCTGGAGTCCGCAGAGCTCGGGCACTGAAGCTTTCTTT | CAWSPQSSGTEAFF
TRBJ1-1 | - | - | TRBV7-9 | TGTGCCAGCAGCTTGGCCCGTGGGCGGGGGAACACTGAAGCTTTCTTT | CASSLARGRGNTEAFF
TRBJ2-7 | - | - | TRBV10-2 | TGCGCCAGCACCCTCCAGGGGAACGAGCAGTACTTC | CASTLQGNEQYF
TRBJ2-2 | - | TRBD1 | TRBV5-1 | TGCGCCAGCAGTTCCACCGGGACAGGGACCGGGGAGCTGTTTTTT | CASSSTGTGTGELFF
TRBJ1-1 | few | - | TRBV28 | TGTGCCAGCATCTTAAGGGTCATGAACACTGAAGCTTTCTTT | CASILRVMNTEAFF
TRBJ2-5 | - | - | TRBV7-6 | TGTGCCAGCAGCTCGATAGCGGCCTCCACGGGGACCCAGTACTTC | CASSSIAASTGTQYF
TRBJ2-5 | - | - | TRBV5-1 | TGCGCCAGCAGCTCACAGGGTACACAAGAGACCCAGTACTTC | CASSSQGTQETQYF
TRBJ2-5 | - | TRBD2 | TRBV7-9 | TGTGCCAGCAGCCTCACTAGCGCCGAGACCCAGTACTTC | CASSLTSAETQYF
TRBJ1-2 | - | TRBD1 | TRBV28 | TGTGCCAGCAGTTTGCGGACAGGGAGCGGCTACACCTTC | CASSLRTGSGYTF
TRBJ1-5 | - | - | TRBV7-9 | TGTGCCAGCAGCTTAGCGGGGCTTAACAATCAGCCCCAGCATTTT | CASSLAGLNNQPQHF
TRBJ2-7 | once | TRBD2 | TRBV2 | TGTGCCAGCATTAGCGGGATTTCCTACGAGCAGTACTTC | CASISGISYEQYF